This TCR beta chain was sequenced during a study of CD8 T cells in Susac syndrome. About the study: There were Susac syndrome patients who were therapy-naive at blood draw, others on corticosteroids, and others on intravenous immunoglobulin alone.

Study-wide findings and caveats: The study acknowledged a relatively small number of individuals in its TCR sequencing and HLA analysis.

About this clonotype: Its antigen is currently unknown.

Under recently defined diagnostic criteria, the patients with Susac syndrome qualified as having definite or probable disease. The authors reverse transcribed roughly 0.5 to 1 ug RNA with random hexamers. From the immunoSEQ multiplex PCR reads, TCRdb called clonotypes with MiXCR, one entry per CDR3 protein. The sample contains about 200,000 distinct CDR3 sequences, roughly nine tenths of which appear only once. This clonotype was obtained from a human donor with Susac syndrome. Sequencing was performed on CD4+ T cells from PBMCs.

The CDR3 here is CASRVDGTDTQYF. As DNA, the CDR3 is TGTGCCAGCAGGGTCGATGGTACTGATACGCAGTATTTT. The rearrangement joins TRBV6-5 to TRBJ2-3; D is ambiguous. V was cut by 6 bases and J by 6 bases, with 13 bases left in between. Germline CDR1 and CDR2: MNHEY and SVGAGI. The CDR3 runs 13 residues.